This T cell receptor beta chain was documented in a study of tumor-infiltrating lymphocytes in glioblastoma multiforme. Germline CDR1 reads MGHRA; CDR2 reads YSYEKL. The V end was cut by 0 bases, the J end by 8 bases, with 7 bases between. CDR3 length equals 12 residues. A remark on this clonotype: The conserved phenylalanine or tryptophan is not found at the CDR3 terminus, so this likely reflects a read error.

Three nested ARM-PCR rounds with V-beta and C-beta primers built TCRB libraries. MiXCR, applied by TCRdb to the multiplex PCR reads, yields one record per CDR3 protein. The sample contains more than 10,000 distinct CDR3 sequences, about 72% of which appear only once. V and J are TRBV4-1 and TRBJ1-2; D unclear. The TCR sequence derives from a male donor with glioblastoma. What was sequenced was brain tumor tissue. CDR3 protein: CASSQEVAGYTV. CDR3 coding DNA: TGCGCCAGCAGCCAAGAAGTGGCCGGCTACACCGTC.